Below, one TCR beta chain is given with its context. The data belong to a study of cytomegalovirus exposure and HLA in healthy donors. This CDR3 spans 15 amino acids. Between the trimmed V and J ends, which lost 4 bases and 4 bases, there was a span of 17 bases. In germline, CDR1 is MNHEY, CDR2 SMNVEV (reference sequence). PCR used 60 Vbeta primers and 13 Jbeta primers. Sequencing was performed with immunoSEQ multiplex PCR; in TCRdb, only in-frame clones are kept and a portion is missing. This table holds 190,000 or so clones, less than 90% found once. This chain connects TRBV27 to TRBJ2-7; D remains ambiguous. This receptor was obtained from a man aged 45 to 65 in good health and CMV-seronegative. The sample comprised PBMCs. CDR3: CASSSPQAAGYEQYF. CDR3 coding DNA: TGTGCCAGCAGTTCCCCCCAGGCCGCCGGTTACGAGCAGTACTTC.